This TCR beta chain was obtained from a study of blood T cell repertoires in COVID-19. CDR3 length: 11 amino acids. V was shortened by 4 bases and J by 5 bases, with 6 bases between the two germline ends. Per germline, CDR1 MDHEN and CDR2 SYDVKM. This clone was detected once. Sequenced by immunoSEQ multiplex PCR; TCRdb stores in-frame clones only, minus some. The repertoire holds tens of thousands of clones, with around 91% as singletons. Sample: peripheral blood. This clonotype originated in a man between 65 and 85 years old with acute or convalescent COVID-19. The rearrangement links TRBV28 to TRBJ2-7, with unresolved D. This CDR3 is CASSSYNEQYF. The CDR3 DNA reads TGTGCCAGCAGTTCCTATAACGAGCAGTACTTC.